A selection of T cell receptor beta chains follows, all from one sample in a study of shared clonotypes between healthy human individuals. Profiling relied on immunoSEQ multiplex PCR, and the TCRdb table lists in-frame clones only, not all of them. The sample consists of roughly 2 million clones, nearly 97% of them appearing once. Sample: naive CD4+ T cells sorted from blood. Receptors originate from a man aged 18-30 years in good health. Both conserved end residues are part of each CDR3. The D gene is left open where the match is weak. Not every row has a clone size; where given, it reads once, few, many or a size class.

-,-,TRBJ1-1,TRBV28,CASSVTNEAFF,TGTGCCAGCAGCGTGACCAATGAAGCTTTCTTT
TRBD1,-,TRBJ1-3,TRBV6-6,CASGQANGNTIYF,TGTGCCAGCGGACAGGCGAACGGAAACACCATATATTTT
-,-,TRBJ2-7,TRBV4-1,CASSHLVDYEQYF,TGCGCCAGCAGCCATCTGGTAGACTACGAGCAGTACTTC
-,-,TRBJ2-2,TRBV6-5,CASSQIWANTGELFF,TGTGCCAGCAGTCAAATTTGGGCTAACACCGGGGAGCTGTTTTTT
TRBD1,once,TRBJ1-5,TRBV28,CASTLGTGPNQPQHF,TGTGCCAGCACTCTCGGGACAGGCCCCAATCAGCCCCAGCATTTT
-,-,TRBJ2-2,TRBV7-9,CASSFRQANTGELFF,TGTGCCAGCAGCTTCCGACAGGCCAACACCGGGGAGCTGTTTTTT
-,-,TRBJ1-4,TRBV7-8,CASSAQGSGEKLFF,TGTGCCAGCAGCGCCCAGGGATCGGGTGAAAAACTGTTTTTT
-,-,TRBJ1-2,TRBV6-1,CASSEPGNNYGYTF,TGTGCCAGCAGTGAACCAGGGAACAACTATGGCTACACCTTC
-,-,TRBJ2-5,TRBV30,CAWSVKGGQETQYF,TGTGCCTGGAGTGTCAAGGGGGGTCAAGAGACCCAGTACTTC
TRBD1,-,TRBJ1-2,TRBV4-1,CASREQGNYGYTF,TGCGCCAGCAGGGAACAGGGGAACTATGGCTACACCTTC
-,-,TRBJ2-3,TRBV18,CASSPPGTPGDTQYF,TGTGCCAGCTCACCCCCCGGGACCCCGGGAGATACGCAGTATTTT
-,-,TRBJ1-6,TRBV2,CASSAWTGNNSPLHF,TGTGCCAGCAGCGCCTGGACCGGGAATAATTCACCCCTCCACTTT
TRBD1,-,TRBJ1-2,TRBV28,CASKRTGGGKNYGYTF,TGTGCCAGCAAAAGGACAGGGGGCGGAAAAAACTATGGCTACACCTTC
-,-,TRBJ1-5,TRBV7-9,CASSRDGGSNQPQHF,TGTGCCAGCAGTCGAGACGGGGGTAGCAATCAGCCCCAGCATTTT
TRBD1,-,TRBJ1-2,TRBV18,CASCTGTGGDYTF,TGTGCCAGCTGCACCGGGACAGGGGGTGACTACACCTTC
-,once,TRBJ1-5,TRBV7-8,CASSLVTASNQPQHF,TGTGCCAGCAGCTTAGTGACAGCTAGCAATCAGCCCCAGCATTTT
TRBD2,-,TRBJ2-7,TRBV5-1,CASSASGSYEQYF,TGCGCCAGCAGCGCTAGCGGGTCTTACGAGCAGTACTTC
TRBD1,-,TRBJ1-6,TRBV5-5,CASSSLAGGSNSPLHF,TGTGCCAGCAGCTCCCTCGCAGGGGGCAGTAATTCACCCCTCCACTTT
-,-,TRBJ2-3,TRBV5-1,CASSSVPGVDTQYF,TGCGCCAGCAGCTCGGTCCCGGGTGTGGATACGCAGTATTTT
-,-,TRBJ2-3,TRBV6-6,CASSTRDSTDTQYF,TGTGCCAGCAGTACCAGGGACAGCACAGATACGCAGTATTTT
-,-,TRBJ1-1,TRBV10-3,CATWDAGGDTEAFF,TGTGCCACTTGGGACGCCGGTGGGGACACTGAAGCTTTCTTT
TRBD1,-,TRBJ1-4,TRBV15,CATSRTGTETEKLFF,TGTGCCACCAGCCGGACCGGGACAGAGACTGAAAAACTGTTTTTT
TRBD1,once,TRBJ1-5,TRBV28,CASISDRAQPQHF,TGTGCCAGCATTTCGGACAGGGCTCAGCCCCAGCATTTT
TRBD2,-,TRBJ2-7,TRBV10-2,CASTKLAGGSEQYF,TGCGCCAGCACGAAACTAGCGGGGGGGAGCGAGCAGTACTTC
TRBD1,-,TRBJ1-3,TRBV5-4,CASSYTGESSGNTIYF,TGTGCCAGCAGCTACACAGGGGAGAGTTCTGGAAACACCATATATTTT
-,-,TRBJ1-2,TRBV29-1,CSVELGYGYTF,TGCAGCGTTGAATTGGGGTATGGCTACACCTTC
TRBD1,-,TRBJ1-5,TRBV28,CASSGQDFDQPQHF,TGTGCCAGCAGTGGACAGGATTTCGATCAGCCCCAGCATTTT
-,-,TRBJ2-1,TRBV7-8,CASSLGEYYEQFF,TGTGCCAGCAGCTTGGGTGAATACTATGAGCAGTTCTTC
-,-,TRBJ2-2,TRBV9,CASRRADDLNTGELFF,TGTGCCAGCAGGAGGGCAGATGACTTGAACACCGGGGAGCTGTTTTTT
-,-,TRBJ1-5,TRBV19,CASTFVGRGNQPQHF,TGTGCCAGTACCTTTGTGGGGCGTGGCAATCAGCCCCAGCATTTT
-,-,TRBJ2-7,TRBV5-1,CASSLSGAYSYEQYF,TGCGCCAGCAGCTTAAGCGGAGCCTACTCCTACGAGCAGTACTTC